The 13 T cell receptor beta chains in this list originate from one sample, sequenced in a study of blood T cells in healthy people across ages. A sample-barcoded 5' primer and a J-beta primer mix were used in a second PCR of roughly 6 to 11 cycles. One entry per CDR3 protein, called by TCRdb with MiXCR from the 5' RACE reads. The sample has over a million distinct CDR3 sequences; about 45% are singletons. Sequencing input: blood. These receptors came from a woman under 30 in good health.

This clonotype was seen a handful of times. The chain couples TRBV27 to TRBJ2-7, with a weak D call TRBD2 (6 bases). The germline V gene has CDR1 MNHEY and CDR2 SMNVEV (reference sequence). The CDR3 runs 17 residues. Trimming cost V 4 bases and J 1 base, with 20 bases left between them. CDR3 bases: TGTGCCAGCAGTTCTATATATTCGGCCGGGGGTTCCTACGAGCAGTACTTC. Its translation is CASSSIYSAGGSYEQYF.

The V gene is TRBV6-2 or TRBV6-3, the J gene TRBJ2-7; TRBD1 matches at 10 bases. Trimming took 0 bases from V and 3 from J; bases not matched to a gene: 5. Germline V gene data show CDR1 as MNHEY and CDR2 as SVGEGT. CDR3 length equals 16 residues. The CDR3 DNA follows: TGTGCCAGCAGTTACTCGATTGGGACAGGGGACTACGAGCAGTACTTC. Protein sequence: CASSYSIGTGDYEQYF.

Many counts were recorded for this clonotype. This chain joins TRBV29-1 and TRBJ1-3, with D perhaps TRBD1 (5 bases). Germline V gives CDR1 SQVTM, CDR2 ANQGSEA. This CDR3 comprises 14 residues. V was shortened by 4 bases and J by 0 bases, with 10 bases between the two germline ends. The CDR3 here is CSVGGDYSGNTIYF. DNA for the CDR3: TGCAGCGTTGGTGGGGACTACTCTGGAAACACCATATATTTT.

V usage is TRBV27 and J usage is TRBJ2-2; TRBD2 matches at 12 bases. V dropped 2 bases and J dropped 6; count of bases not matched to a gene: 1. This CDR3 has 15 amino acids. Germline CDR1 MNHEY, CDR2 SMNVEV (reference sequence). As DNA, the CDR3 is TGTGCCAGCAGTTTAGCTAGCGGGGGGGCCGGGGAGCTGTTTTTT. Its protein is CASSLASGGAGELFF.

This clonotype showed up just a few times. The V call is TRBV6-1, the J call TRBJ2-7; the D gene is possibly TRBD1 (5 bases). Trimming took 2 bases from V and 4 from J, leaving 15 bases between them. CDR1 is MNHNS, CDR2 SASEGT, per germline. The CDR3 extends over 15 amino acids. CDR3 coding DNA: TGTGCCAGCAGTGAACCCACAGGATTAGCTTACGAGCAGTACTTC. Translated: CASSEPTGLAYEQYF.

This clonotype occurred a few times. The gene calls are TRBV12-3 or TRBV12-4 and TRBJ2-1; unclear D gene. This CDR3 has 12 amino acids. Trimming cost V 7 bases and J 6 bases, with 10 bases left between them. The CDR3 sequence is CASTDPSNEQFF. The CDR3 DNA is TGTGCCAGCACGGACCCCTCCAATGAGCAGTTCTTC.

This clonotype was seen only a few times. V usage is TRBV12-3 or TRBV12-4 and J usage is TRBJ1-1; D is uncertain. CDR3 length equals 14 residues. The V end lost 6 bases, the J end lost 4 bases, and 15 bases lay between the germline ends. This CDR3 reads CASSHNSGSTEAFF. CDR3 in DNA: TGTGCCAGCAGCCATAACTCAGGTAGCACTGAAGCTTTCTTT.

This clonotype showed up just a few times. The rearrangement links TRBV3-1 to TRBJ2-3; TRBD1 matches at 7 bases. Germline loops: CDR1 LGHDT, CDR2 YNNKEL (reference sequence). The CDR3 is 17 residues long. V lost 3 bases and J lost 0; bases outside the gene matches: 9. The CDR3 sequence is CASSQKAPGQSTDTQYF. CDR3 DNA: TGTGCCAGCAGCCAGAAGGCCCCGGGACAGAGCACAGATACGCAGTATTTT.

This rearrangement joins TRBV20-1 to TRBJ2-5; TRBD1 is a possible D gene (5 bases). The J call may be faulty, since TRBJ2-7 better matches the DNA end. Germline CDR1 is DFQATT and CDR2 is SNEGSKA (reference sequence). The CDR3 extends over 16 amino acids. The CDR3 region has the DNA TGCAGTGCTAGAGATCGCCTTAGGGGCGGTGGATACGAGCAGTACTTC. This translates into CSARDRLRGGGYEQYF.

This clonotype showed up just a few times. This chain links TRBV29-1 with TRBJ2-3, with D possibly matching TRBD2 (5 bases). The CDR3 totals 13 residues. CDR1 and CDR2 from the germline V gene are SQVTM and ANQGSEA. The ends were cut back, 2 bases at V and 0 bases at J, with 6 bases in the middle. The CDR3 DNA follows: TGCAGCGTTGAACCGGGAAGCACAGATACGCAGTATTTT. This codes for CSVEPGSTDTQYF.

This clonotype was detected only a few times. The chain carries TRBV4-2 and TRBJ2-7, with D possibly being TRBD2 (6 bases). Trimming cost V 4 bases and J 7 bases, with 17 bases left between them. This CDR3 spans 14 amino acids. Germline lookup yields CDR1 LGHNA and CDR2 YNFKEQ. The CDR3 DNA follows: TGTGCCAGCAGCCCCCGACTAGTCTACAATGAGCAGTACTTC. Translating it yields CASSPRLVYNEQYF.

The DNA for the CDR3 is TGTGCCAGCAGCAAAGGGGTCCCGGGAGGGCGGCAAGAGACCCAGTACTTC. It codes for CASSKGVPGGRQETQYF. The rearrangement uses TRBV21-1 and TRBJ2-5; TRBD1 is the table's D call, not checked against the DNA. TRBV21-1 is marked as a pseudogene. The length of the CDR3 is 17 residues.

This clonotype was counted only a few times. V is TRBV9 and J is TRBJ2-5; 7 bases match TRBD2. The CDR3 is 15 amino acids. Germline assignment: CDR1 SGDLS and CDR2 YYNGEE. J lost 2 bases, V lost 1 base, and 5 bases had no gene match. The DNA of the CDR3 is TGTGCCAGCAGCGTAAGAGCGGGGAAACAAGAGACCCAGTACTTC. The encoded protein is CASSVRAGKQETQYF.